These 25 T cell receptor beta chains came from one sample sequenced in a study of preoperative IRX-2 immunotherapy in early breast cancer. Sequencing used immunoSEQ multiplex PCR; TCRdb keeps in-frame clones, though not all of them. The sample lists 35,000 to 50,000 clones; over 85% were seen once. The sample's treatment: preoperative locoregional IRX-2 cytokine immunotherapy. Sequencing used tumor tissue, obtained after IRX-2 immunotherapy. The source is a human donor with breast cancer.

This clone was found once. The chain is built from TRBV18 and TRBJ1-5, with D unclear. Per germline, CDR1 KGHSH and CDR2 LQKENI. V was clipped by 4 bases and J by 7 bases, with 5 bases between them. The CDR3 has 11 amino acids. The CDR3 region is CASSRGQPQHF. The CDR3 nucleotides are TGTGCCAGCTCACGAGGACAGCCCCAGCATTTT.

The chain has TRBV11-3 and TRBJ2-1; D may be TRBD1 (7 bases). The V end was cut by 1 base, the J end by 4 bases, with 11 bases between. This CDR3 has 15 amino acids. CDR1 and CDR2 (germline): SGHNT, YENEEA. In DNA, the CDR3 is TGTGCCAGCAGCTTAGGCGGGACAGTTTACAATGAGCAGTTCTTC. Translating it yields CASSLGGTVYNEQFF. The full variable domain, rest sourced from reference TRBV11-3 and TRBJ2-1, is EAGVVQSPRYKIIEKKQPVAFWCNPISGHNTLYWYLQNLGQGPELLIRYENEEAVDDSQLPKDRFSAERLKGVDSTLKIQPAELGDSAVYLCASSLGGTVYNEQFFGPGTRLTVL.

CDR3 coding DNA: TGTGCCAGCTCACCACCCGGCCCCCCGGCAATGAACACTGAAGCTTTCTTT. Amino acids: CASSPPGPPAMNTEAFF. The rearrangement links TRBV18 to TRBJ1-1; D gene uncertain. Germline assignment: CDR1 KGHSH and CDR2 LQKENI. This CDR3 is built from 17 residues. V was shortened by 0 bases and J by 0 bases, with 14 bases between the two germline ends.

The chain couples TRBV27 to TRBJ1-1; D unclear. The CDR3 is 14 residues long. Trimming took off 3 bases at V and 1 base at J, with 9 bases between the two ends. Germline V gene lookup returns CDR1 MNHEY and CDR2 SMNVEV (reference sequence). DNA for the CDR3: TGTGCCAGCAGTTTCCGGGTCTCGAACACTGAAGCTTTCTTT. It translates to CASSFRVSNTEAFF.

The gene calls are TRBV29-1 and TRBJ1-1, with D tentatively TRBD1 (5 bases). V was trimmed by 6 bases and J by 1 base, leaving 21 bases between them. CDR1 is SQVTM and CDR2 is ANQGSEA in the germline V gene. This CDR3 region has 16 residues. CDR3 sequence (DNA): TGCAGCGTCGTACCGAACATGGCAGGGTGGAACACTGAAGCTTTCTTT. It translates to CSVVPNMAGWNTEAFF.

This rearrangement joins TRBV7-2 to TRBJ2-7; 11 bases fit TRBD2. V was pared by 5 bases and J by 2 bases, with 5 bases of the junction left unmatched. CDR1 SGHTA and CDR2 FQGNSA come from the germline V gene. The CDR3 covers 15 residues. The CDR3 region is CASSPSGGLTYEQYF. The CDR3 nucleotides are TGTGCCAGCAGCCCTAGCGGGGGGCTAACCTACGAGCAGTACTTC.

The chain links TRBV5-1 to TRBJ2-7, with 9 positions matching TRBD1. The V and J ends lost 4 bases and 6 bases, in that order; junction bases with no gene match: 11. The germline gives CDR1 SGHRS, CDR2 YFSETQ. CDR3 size: 15 residues. In nucleotides, the CDR3 is TGCGCCAGCAGCCCTACTGCCGGGACAGGGACCGAGCAGTACTTC. It yields the protein CASSPTAGTGTEQYF.

This CDR3 reads CAARDNSTNEKLFF. As DNA, the CDR3 is TGTGCCGCACGGGACAATTCAACTAATGAAAAACTGTTTTTT. The rearrangement uses TRBV10-3 and TRBJ1-4, with TRBD1 as a possible D gene (6 bases). Trimming removed 11 bases at V and 0 bases at J, with 13 bases between. Germline CDR1 reads ENHRY; CDR2 reads SYGVKD. The CDR3 is 14 residues long.

The rearrangement links TRBV6-1 to TRBJ1-5; TRBD1 matches 7 bases. Unmatched junction bases numbered 5, after V lost 4 bases and J lost 5 bases. The CDR3 totals 14 residues. Germline CDR1 is MNHNS and CDR2 is SASEGT. CDR3 region: CASSARQGDQPQHF. The CDR3 DNA reads as TGTGCCAGCAGTGCCCGACAGGGCGATCAGCCCCAGCATTTT.

V and J are TRBV27 and TRBJ2-3; D is possibly TRBD2 (5 bases). V was trimmed by 0 bases and J by 2 bases, leaving 9 bases between them. The V gene's germline CDR1 is MNHEY and CDR2 SMNVEV (reference sequence). This CDR3 is 15 amino acids long. This CDR3 is CASSLSRLSTDTQYF. The CDR3 DNA follows: TGTGCCAGCAGTTTATCGAGACTATCCACAGATACGCAGTATTTT.

V gene TRBV28 combines with J gene TRBJ2-7, with D perhaps matching TRBD1 (5 bases). There are 15 residues in the CDR3. CDR1 is MDHEN and CDR2 is SYDVKM in the germline V gene. V was shortened by 1 base and J by 4 bases, with 14 bases between the two germline ends. The CDR3 DNA reads as TGTGCCAGCAGTTTATTTACAGGCCTCAGATACGAGCAGTACTTC. Its protein is CASSLFTGLRYEQYF.

This clone was seen once. The rearrangement uses TRBV14 and TRBJ2-3, with D uncertain. CDR1 and CDR2 (germline): SGHDN, FVKESK. The CDR3 sequence is 16 residues long. Trimming took off 0 bases at V and 1 base at J, with 11 bases between the two ends. The CDR3 loop is CASSQEPSFRTDTQYF. CDR3 nucleotide sequence: TGTGCCAGCAGCCAAGAACCGTCCTTCCGCACAGATACGCAGTATTTT.

The genes are TRBV19 and TRBJ2-4; D is ambiguous. The germline gives CDR1 LNHDA, CDR2 SQIVND (reference sequence). V lost 4 bases and J 0 bases, leaving 16 bases between the germline ends. This CDR3 is built from 17 residues. This CDR3 reads CASSNPAAFLAKNIQYF. In DNA form, the CDR3 reads TGTGCCAGTAGTAATCCCGCCGCGTTTCTAGCCAAAAACATTCAGTACTTC.

The gene calls are TRBV28 and TRBJ2-1; 10 bases align to TRBD1. Germline loops: CDR1 MDHEN, CDR2 SYDVKM. This CDR3 has 16 residues. V lost 6 bases, J lost 8 bases, and 13 bases stayed unmatched. The CDR3 reads CASSSPWGQGNDEQFF. Written as DNA, the CDR3 is TGTGCCAGCAGCTCTCCCTGGGGACAGGGGAACGATGAGCAGTTCTTC.

This clone was recorded a few times. The rearrangement links TRBV5-1 to TRBJ1-1; perhaps TRBD1 as D (6 bases). V lost 3 bases and J 5 bases, leaving 14 bases between the germline ends. This CDR3 contains 14 residues. Germline lookup yields CDR1 SGHRS and CDR2 YFSETQ. CDR3 in DNA: TGCGCCAGCAGCTCGCAGGGGTTTCGGACTGAAGCTTTCTTT. Protein product: CASSSQGFRTEAFF.

This clone was found once. The chain uses TRBV7-2 and TRBJ2-2, with a possible D match to TRBD2 (6 bases). The germline gives CDR1 SGHTA, CDR2 FQGNSA. The CDR3 covers 14 residues. V lost 0 bases and J 8 bases, leaving 10 bases between the germline ends. The CDR3: CASSLAGGVGELFF. CDR3 coding DNA: TGTGCCAGCAGCTTAGCCGGGGGAGTGGGGGAGCTGTTTTTT.

J is TRBJ2-5 and V is TRBV7-9; perhaps TRBD1 as D (5 bases). Per germline, CDR1 SEHNR and CDR2 FQNEAQ (reference sequence). The CDR3 sequence is 13 residues long. V was trimmed by 3 bases and J by 5 bases, leaving 10 bases between them. The CDR3 DNA is TGTGCCAGCAGCTTCAGGGTCGCGGAGACCCAGTACTTC. It translates to CASSFRVAETQYF. The full variable domain, completed using reference TRBV7-9 and TRBJ2-5, is DTGVSQNPRHKITKRGQNVTFRCDPISEHNRLYWYRQTLGQGPEFLTYFQNEAQLEKSRLLSDRFSAERPKGSFSTLEIQRTEQGDSAMYLCASSFRVAETQYFGPGTRLLVL.

Here the CDR3 reads CASSHIPGQSSYEQYF. In nucleotides, the CDR3 is TGTGCCAGCAGCCACATACCGGGACAGAGCTCCTACGAGCAGTACTTC. The chain couples TRBV14 to TRBJ2-7; 7 bases match TRBD1. Germline CDR1 and CDR2: SGHDN and FVKESK. There are 16 residues in the CDR3. Trimming took 3 bases from V and 0 from J; bases not matched to a gene: 8.

As DNA, the CDR3 is TGTGCCAGCCCTCGTTACCGGTGGGACAGTGCTAGGTATGGGGTCTACGAGCAGTACTTC. It codes for CASPRYRWDSARYGVYEQYF. The chain recombines TRBV6-4 with TRBJ2-7, with 7 bases matching TRBD1. The length of the CDR3 is 20 residues. Germline V gene lookup returns CDR1 MRHNA and CDR2 SNTAGT. V was pared by 8 bases and J by 3 bases, with 28 bases of the junction left unmatched.

The chain carries TRBV27 and TRBJ2-3, with a tentative D call TRBD2 (6 bases). The CDR3 sequence is 14 residues long. Trimming took off 3 bases at V and 5 bases at J, with 12 bases between the two ends. Looked up from germline, CDR1 is MNHEY and CDR2 is SMNVEV (reference sequence). This CDR3 reads CASSFLGGRDTQYF. The CDR3 nucleotides are TGTGCCAGCAGTTTTCTGGGGGGAAGAGATACGCAGTATTTT.

This sequence joins TRBV19 and TRBJ2-1; 10 bases are shared with TRBD2. Germline-derived CDR1 and CDR2 are LNHDA and SQIVND (reference sequence). The CDR3 contains 15 residues. The V and J ends lost 7 bases and 9 bases, in that order; junction bases with no gene match: 12. The CDR3 sequence: CASNPAIAGGSEQFF. The CDR3 DNA sequence: TGTGCCAGTAACCCAGCCATAGCGGGGGGTAGTGAGCAGTTCTTC.

This chain joins TRBV5-1 and TRBJ2-1; D unclear. The CDR3 runs 15 residues. CDR1 is SGHRS and CDR2 is YFSETQ in the germline V gene. V gave up 0 bases and J gave up 4 bases, with 11 bases separating them. Here the CDR3 DNA reads TGCGCCAGCAGCTTGGGGGTTCTATTATACAATGAGCAGTTCTTC. This translates into CASSLGVLLYNEQFF.

The chain has TRBV6-5 and TRBJ2-3; a possible D gene is TRBD2 (5 bases). Trimming cost V 0 bases and J 5 bases, with 15 bases left between them. Germline CDR1 and CDR2: MNHEY and SVGAGI. CDR3 length: 16 amino acids. CDR3 region: CASSYSEGPEGDTQYF. The CDR3 coding sequence is TGTGCCAGCAGTTACTCTGAGGGCCCAGAAGGAGATACGCAGTATTTT.

The J gene is TRBJ2-7, the V gene TRBV7-2; TRBD2 matches 11 bases. With V trimmed by 1 base and J by 3 bases, 2 bases remained unmatched. Germline V CDR1 and CDR2: SGHTA, FQGNSA. This CDR3 spans 15 amino acids. The CDR3 DNA sequence: TGTGCCAGCAGCTTAGAAGGGACTAGCGGCTACGAGCAGTACTTC. Residues: CASSLEGTSGYEQYF.

V gene TRBV4-1 combines with J gene TRBJ2-1; D not resolved. This CDR3 is built from 14 residues. Germline-derived CDR1 and CDR2 are MGHRA and YSYEKL. Trimming cost V 2 bases and J 8 bases, with 13 bases left between them. The CDR3 region has the DNA TGCGCCAGCAGCCAATTTCTGCCCCGGGATGAGCAGTTCTTC. It encodes CASSQFLPRDEQFF.